This TCR beta chain was recovered during a study of metastatic and nonmetastatic thyroid tumors. Study details: Repertoire data that came from the blood and tumor or nodule tissue of malignant and benign thyroid patients were compared. Broader study findings: When malignant thyroid tumors were compared with benign nodules, TCR beta diversity was reportedly significantly higher in the malignant tumors. This held in both blood and tumor samples.

The CDR3 runs 16 residues. From germline, CDR1 is MNHNS and CDR2 SASEGT. Patients were all untreated before their thyroid surgery. As processed by the authors: Variation in CDR3 across clinicopathological groups served as the basis for constructing a distant-metastasis classifier in papillary thyroid cancer. TCRdb re-called clones from the PCR reads using MiXCR. The V and J calls and clone size are TCRdb's, not the authors'. The table lists tens of thousands of clones, about 26% of them singletons. Regarding this clone: Its antigen is currently unknown. One end of the junction is discordant with germline, which a read error may explain.

The rearrangement joins TRBV6-1 to TRBJ2-6; 9 positions match TRBD1. Sequencing input: blood. The source of this sequence is a male donor with papillary thyroid cancer or a benign thyroid nodule (not recorded which). Some clones in this sample may be carry-over from other donors' samples. In DNA form, the CDR3 reads TGTGCCAGCAGTGGTGACAGGGGGTTTGGGTCCAACGTCCTGACTTTC. This sequence encodes CASSGDRGFGSNVLTF.